This passage covers 20 T cell receptor beta chains from one sample sequenced in a study of identical twins. Each CDR3 protein gets one entry after TCRdb re-called the 5' RACE reads with MiXCR. The table includes some 790,000 distinct CDR3 sequences, 15% to 20% detected once. These data also featured in a second study, about T cells expressing NK-cell markers.

The sequenced material came from PBMCs. These TCRs come from a woman between 18 and 29 years old in good health.

V gene TRBV7-8 combines with J gene TRBJ2-1; 9 nucleotides match TRBD2. The CDR3 runs to 14 residues. Trimming at V came to 5 bases and at J to 4 bases, leaving 3 bases not matched to a gene. The germline CDR1 and CDR2 sequences are SGHVS and FQNEAQ. The CDR3 sequence: CASSKTSGYNEQFF. The DNA of the CDR3 is TGTGCCAGCAGCAAGACTAGCGGATACAATGAGCAGTTCTTC.

This clonotype was counted a few times. The chain has TRBV12-3 or TRBV12-4 and TRBJ2-7; TRBD1 or TRBD2 may be the D gene (5 bases each). This CDR3 is 13 amino acids long. V gave up 6 bases and J gave up 2 bases, with 11 bases separating them. For the CDR3, the DNA is TGTGCCAGCAGCCCCAGGGAGACCTACGAGCAGTACTTC. Translating it yields CASSPRETYEQYF.

This clonotype showed up just a few times. The chain employs TRBV29-1 and TRBJ2-1; 9 nucleotides align to TRBD2. CDR3 length: 16 amino acids. Trimming took 0 bases from V and 6 from J; bases not matched to a gene: 9. Germline assignment: CDR1 SQVTM and CDR2 ANQGSEA. CDR3 region: CSVEDIGLAGINEQFF. For the CDR3, the DNA is TGCAGCGTTGAAGATATAGGGCTAGCGGGAATCAATGAGCAGTTCTTC.

This clonotype was seen more than once but under ten times. This chain's CDR3 is CASSTGTGQETQYF. The CDR3 nucleotides are TGTGCCAGCAGCACCGGGACCGGCCAAGAGACCCAGTACTTC. The rearrangement joins TRBV7-9 to TRBJ2-5, with D tentatively TRBD1 or TRBD2 (5 bases each). V was trimmed by 5 bases and J by 1 base, leaving 11 bases between them. CDR1 and CDR2 from the germline V gene are SEHNR and FQNEAQ (reference sequence). This CDR3 spans 14 amino acids.

The sample holds a few counts of this clonotype. The chain couples TRBV5-6 to TRBJ2-4, with TRBD2 identical over 9 bases. CDR1 and CDR2 from the germline V gene are SGHDT and YYEEEE. The CDR3 sequence is 15 residues long. J lost 7 bases, V lost 4 bases, and 9 bases had no gene match. CDR3 nucleotides: TGTGCCAGCAGCCCGCGGGGGGGCGAGAGCAACATTCAGTACTTC. Translated, it gives CASSPRGGESNIQYF.

This clonotype turned up a few times. The chain recombines TRBV5-1 with TRBJ2-5; D is perhaps TRBD2 (6 bases). The V gene's germline CDR1 is SGHRS and CDR2 YFSETQ. Trimming removed 1 base from V and 5 bases from J, with 12 bases in between. There are 14 residues in the CDR3. CDR3 sequence (DNA): TGCGCCAGCAGCTTGAACGGGGCGGGGGAGACCCAGTACTTC. Amino acid sequence: CASSLNGAGETQYF.

This clonotype was seen a few times. The chain links TRBV21-1 to TRBJ1-1. TRBV21-1 is given as a pseudogene. The CDR3 is made up of 17 amino acids. The CDR3 loop is CASSKAPRRDLNTEAFF. For the CDR3, the DNA is TGTGCCAGCAGCAAAGCGCCTAGAAGGGATTTGAACACTGAAGCTTTCTTT.

This clonotype was observed at least ten times. The J gene is TRBJ2-1, the V gene TRBV5-5; tentative D call: TRBD1 (6 bases). V was shortened by 2 bases and J by 2 bases, with 11 bases between the two germline ends. The germline CDR1 and CDR2 sequences are SGHKS and YYEKEE (reference sequence). This CDR3 comprises 15 residues. The CDR3, as DNA: TGTGCCAGCAGCTTCGAACAGGGTACCTACAATGAGCAGTTCTTC. Translated, it gives CASSFEQGTYNEQFF. Complete variable domain (other parts from reference TRBV5-5 and TRBJ2-1): DAGVTQSPTHLIKTRGQQVTLRCSPISGHKSVSWYQQVLGQGPQFIFQYYEKEERGRGNFPDRFSARQFPNYSSELNVNALLLGDSALYLCASSFEQGTYNEQFFGPGTRLTVL.

In its sample, this clonotype was seen a few times. J is TRBJ2-7 and V is TRBV20-1, with TRBD2 matching over 8 bases. Germline V gene sequence: CDR1 DFQATT, CDR2 SNEGSKA (reference sequence). CDR3 length equals 14 residues. V shed 1 base and J 3 bases; nucleotides not matched to a gene: 5. The CDR3 sequence is CSARARLAGYEQYF. Written as DNA, the CDR3 is TGCAGTGCTAGAGCGAGGCTAGCGGGCTACGAGCAGTACTTC.

This clonotype was seen a handful of times. V gene TRBV7-9 combines with J gene TRBJ2-2; 7 bases are shared with TRBD1. Germline V gene sequence: CDR1 SEHNR, CDR2 FQNEAQ (reference sequence). After removal of 5 bases from V and 8 bases from J, the junction contained 8 bases not matched to a gene. This CDR3 has 14 residues. CDR3 protein: CASSTREGAGELFF. In DNA, the CDR3 is TGTGCCAGCAGCACTCGAGAGGGGGCTGGGGAGCTGTTTTTT.

This clonotype has just a few counts. The rearrangement links TRBV12-5 to TRBJ2-3, with 7 bases fitting TRBD1. The trim removed 6 bases at V and 1 base at J, leaving 7 bases unmatched. The CDR3 is 15 amino acids. Germline V gene data show CDR1 as LGHNT and CDR2 as FRNRAP. The CDR3 spells CASGSPGQGTDTQYF. In nucleotides, the CDR3 is TGTGCTAGTGGCTCCCCCGGACAGGGCACAGATACGCAGTATTTT.

This clonotype has just a few counts. The genes are TRBV12-3 or TRBV12-4 and TRBJ2-7; 10 bases map to TRBD2. There are 16 residues in the CDR3. J gave up 2 bases and V 3 bases, and 7 bases lay outside the gene matches. As DNA, the CDR3 is TGTGCCAGCAGTTTCAGAACTAGCGGGGAGCCCTACGAGCAGTACTTC. Encoded protein: CASSFRTSGEPYEQYF.

This clonotype was found a few times. The chain is built from TRBV20-1 and TRBJ2-1, with TRBD2 identical over 10 bases. The CDR3 is 15 residues long. CDR1 and CDR2 (germline): DFQATT, SNEGSKA (reference sequence). V shed 4 bases and J 10 bases; nucleotides not matched to a gene: 13. The CDR3 sequence is CSAMFRSSGRNEQFF. The CDR3 DNA reads as TGCAGTGCTATGTTCCGTTCTAGCGGGAGAAACGAGCAGTTCTTC.

The table lists this clonotype with a few counts. This chain uses TRBV20-1 with TRBJ2-7; 9 bases fit TRBD1. The CDR3 covers 15 residues. Germline trimming cut 6 bases from V and 0 bases from J; bases unmatched to any gene: 9. The V gene's germline CDR1 is DFQATT and CDR2 SNEGSKA (reference sequence). CDR3 residues: CSAVSPGQGSYEQYF. As DNA, the CDR3 is TGCAGTGCGGTATCGCCGGGACAGGGCTCCTACGAGCAGTACTTC.

The V gene is TRBV5-1, the J gene TRBJ2-7; weak D call: TRBD2 (6 bases). V was shortened by 4 bases and J by 2 bases, with 13 bases between the two germline ends. The germline V gene encodes CDR1 SGHRS and CDR2 YFSETQ. The CDR3 extends over 14 amino acids. CDR3 protein: CASSGLPGAYEQYF. In DNA, the CDR3 is TGCGCCAGCAGCGGACTTCCGGGGGCCTACGAGCAGTACTTC.

This chain joins TRBV6-1 and TRBJ1-1; D is unclear. Germline V gene data show CDR1 as MNHNS and CDR2 as SASEGT. V lost 2 bases to trimming and J lost 5 bases, with 9 bases between them. This CDR3 region has 13 residues. The DNA of the CDR3 is TGTGCCAGCAGTGAAACCGCCAAGACTGAAGCTTTCTTT. Encoded protein: CASSETAKTEAFF.

The chain uses TRBV5-1 and TRBJ2-5; no definite D call. Germline CDR1 reads SGHRS; CDR2 reads YFSETQ. This CDR3 is built from 15 residues. V was trimmed by 4 bases and J by 1 base, leaving 14 bases between them. The CDR3 bases are TGCGCCAGCAGCCCCTCTCGATCCGGCCAAGAGACCCAGTACTTC. It codes for CASSPSRSGQETQYF.

The chain links TRBV6-5 to TRBJ2-7, with a tentative D call TRBD2 (5 bases). Per the germline V gene, CDR1 is MNHEY and CDR2 is SVGAGI. The ends were cut back, 0 bases at V and 2 bases at J, with 11 bases in the middle. This CDR3 has 15 residues. The CDR3 DNA reads TGTGCCAGCAGTTACTCTAGCGTAAAGACCTACGAGCAGTACTTC. Amino acids: CASSYSSVKTYEQYF.

A few counts support this clonotype. The chain combines TRBV25-1 with TRBJ2-3, with TRBD1 matching 9 bases. The CDR3 is 14 residues long. Germline values: CDR1 MGHDK, CDR2 SYGVNS. The J segment lost 3 bases and the V segment lost 7 bases, leaving 5 bases of the junction unmatched. CDR3 sequence: CASIMTGGTDTQYF. CDR3 DNA: TGTGCCAGCATAATGACAGGGGGGACAGATACGCAGTATTTT.

The chain couples TRBV5-6 to TRBJ2-7; 9 bases map to TRBD1. J was trimmed by 1 base and V by 4 bases; bases with no gene match: 9. The germline gives CDR1 SGHDT, CDR2 YYEEEE. The length of the CDR3 is 16 residues. CDR3 amino acids: CASSPELGTGSYEQYF. In DNA, the CDR3 is TGTGCCAGCAGCCCGGAGTTAGGGACAGGGTCCTACGAGCAGTACTTC.